These 27 T cell receptor beta chains came from one sample sequenced in a study of human T cells and chemical hapten exposure. TCRdb itself ran the RACE reads through MiXCR, one entry per CDR3 protein. Of about 77,000 distinct CDR3 sequences listed, about 9.2% are singletons. Specified time point: healthy volunteer bleed at 6 weeks. The authors extracted total RNA from unfractionated whole blood. The sequencing input was whole blood. The origin of the receptors is a female donor in good health. Some clones in this sample may be carry-over from other donors' samples.

The chain links TRBV11-2 to TRBJ2-7, with TRBD1 matching over 7 bases. Germline V lookup: CDR1 SGHAT, CDR2 FQNNGV. After removal of 3 bases from V and 1 base from J, the junction contained 3 bases not matched to a gene. The CDR3 is made up of 14 amino acids. The CDR3, as DNA: TGTGCCAGCAGCTTGACGGGACAGTCCTACGAGCAGTACTTC. Protein product: CASSLTGQSYEQYF.

The J gene is TRBJ2-7, the V gene TRBV6-2 or TRBV6-3, with 7 bases matching TRBD1. The CDR3 sequence is 15 residues long. With 6 bases clipped from V and 3 bases from J, the junction kept 11 bases outside the gene matches. Germline V CDR1 and CDR2: MNHEY, SVGEGT. CDR3 sequence reads: CASSLLHRGSYEQYF. The DNA of the CDR3 is TGTGCCAGCAGCCTTCTCCACAGGGGCAGCTACGAGCAGTACTTC.

At least ten counts were recorded for this clonotype. The chain couples TRBV6-4 to TRBJ2-1, with no clear D. Trimming stripped 5 bases from V and 9 bases from J, with 17 bases between. Germline lookup yields CDR1 MRHNA and CDR2 SNTAGT. The CDR3 is 14 amino acids. The CDR3 spells CASSQEISYGEQFF. In DNA, the CDR3 is TGTGCCAGCAGTCAGGAAATTTCCTACGGTGAGCAGTTCTTC.

This clonotype turned up a few times. The rearrangement uses TRBV20-1 and TRBJ1-5; D is possibly TRBD1 (5 bases). The CDR3 length is 13 residues. Trimming cost V 1 base and J 6 bases, with 10 bases left between them. The germline V gene encodes CDR1 DFQATT and CDR2 SNEGSKA (reference sequence). DNA of the CDR3: TGCAGTGCTAGAGGGGGCGCGGGTCAGCCCCAGCATTTT. It specifies CSARGGAGQPQHF.

This clonotype was counted a few times. This sequence joins TRBV15 and TRBJ2-1; 7 bases map to TRBD1. This CDR3 has 14 residues. Per the germline V gene, CDR1 is LNHNV and CDR2 is YYDKDF (reference sequence). V lost 3 bases to trimming and J lost 9 bases; unmatched junction nucleotides: 8. For the CDR3, the DNA is TGTGCCACCAGCAGCCGGCTGACAGGGAGTGAGCAGTTCTTC. Translated, it gives CATSSRLTGSEQFF.

This clonotype was recorded a few times. The chain recombines TRBV5-1 with TRBJ1-1, with D perhaps TRBD1 (5 bases). V lost 0 bases to trimming and J lost 6 bases, with 15 bases between them. The CDR3 spans 15 residues. CDR1 is SGHRS, CDR2 YFSETQ, per germline. The CDR3 spells CASSLVQGASAEAFF. DNA for the CDR3: TGCGCCAGCAGCTTGGTCCAGGGAGCGTCGGCTGAAGCTTTCTTT. The variable domain in full, completed from reference TRBV5-1 and TRBJ1-1, reads KAGVTQTPRYLIKTRGQQVTLSCSPISGHRSVSWYQQTPGQGLQFLFEYFSETQRNKGNFPGRFSGRQFSNSRSEMNVSTLELGDSALYLCASSLVQGASAEAFFGQGTRLTVV.

This clonotype was recorded at least ten times. This chain joins TRBV6-2 or TRBV6-3 and TRBJ1-2, with D unclear. The CDR3 runs 13 residues. The germline V and J ends were trimmed by 5 bases and 4 bases, with 11 bases remaining between them. Germline CDR1 is MNHEY and CDR2 is SVGEGT. The CDR3 nucleotides read TGTGCCAGCAGTGAGACTACTCTCTATGGCTACACCTTC. Protein: CASSETTLYGYTF.

The chain couples TRBV6-2 or TRBV6-3 to TRBJ2-3, with 14 positions matching TRBD2. Germline CDR1 reads MNHEY; CDR2 reads SVGEGT. With V trimmed by 4 bases and J by 3 bases, 9 bases remained unmatched. This CDR3 contains 18 residues. The CDR3 here is CASSFPGLAGEMTDTQYF. The CDR3 nucleotides are TGTGCCAGCAGTTTTCCGGGACTAGCGGGGGAGATGACAGATACGCAGTATTTT.

This clonotype has more than one count but fewer than ten. The chain links TRBV28 to TRBJ1-5; D is perhaps TRBD1 (6 bases). This CDR3 has 12 residues. CDR1 is MDHEN and CDR2 is SYDVKM in the germline V gene. Trimming left V 8 bases short and J 4 bases short, with 9 bases between. CDR3 amino acids: CASGGENQPQHF. Written as DNA, the CDR3 is TGTGCCAGCGGGGGCGAGAATCAGCCCCAGCATTTT.

This clonotype was counted many times. The chain uses TRBV5-1 and TRBJ1-5; 9 nucleotides line up with TRBD1. Germline CDR1 SGHRS, CDR2 YFSETQ. The CDR3 consists of 15 residues. Unmatched junction bases numbered 10, after V lost 7 bases and J lost 5 bases. CDR3 protein: CASVDRGAPDQPQHF. The DNA for the CDR3 is TGCGCCAGCGTCGACAGGGGGGCTCCGGATCAGCCCCAGCATTTT. The variable domain in full, completed from reference TRBV5-1 and TRBJ1-5, reads KAGVTQTPRYLIKTRGQQVTLSCSPISGHRSVSWYQQTPGQGLQFLFEYFSETQRNKGNFPGRFSGRQFSNSRSEMNVSTLELGDSALYLCASVDRGAPDQPQHFGDGTRLSIL.

This clonotype occurred many times. V gene TRBV29-1 combines with J gene TRBJ2-3; TRBD1 matches 12 bases. This CDR3 spans 13 amino acids. V was pared by 6 bases and J by 4 bases, with 2 bases of the junction left unmatched. The germline gives CDR1 SQVTM, CDR2 ANQGSEA. CDR3 region: CSVGQGAADTQYF. The CDR3 DNA is TGCAGCGTGGGACAGGGGGCTGCAGATACGCAGTATTTT.

This clonotype was observed many times. The chain couples TRBV7-9 to TRBJ1-3, with 7 bases fitting TRBD1. The CDR3 is made up of 12 amino acids. With 9 bases clipped from V and 3 bases from J, the junction kept 2 bases outside the gene matches. Germline V CDR1 and CDR2: SEHNR, FQNEAQ (reference sequence). In DNA, the CDR3 is TGTGCCAGTGACAGGGTTGGAAACACCATATATTTT. Translated: CASDRVGNTIYF.

This clonotype was seen ten or more times. The chain links TRBV15 to TRBJ2-3, with TRBD2 identical over 11 bases. Per germline, CDR1 LNHNV and CDR2 YYDKDF (reference sequence). The J segment lost 0 bases and the V segment lost 1 base, leaving 0 bases of the junction unmatched. The CDR3 is 16 amino acids. The DNA for the CDR3 is TGTGCCACCAGCAGAGTAGCGGGGGGGAGCACAGATACGCAGTATTTT. It is translated as CATSRVAGGSTDTQYF.

This rearrangement joins TRBV7-8 to TRBJ2-7; D remains ambiguous. V was cut by 1 base and J by 4 bases, with 17 bases left in between. The CDR3 sequence is 16 residues long. Germline V gives CDR1 SGHVS, CDR2 FQNEAQ. CDR3 coding DNA: TGTGCCAGCAGCTTAGTAGATATAGTTGCGGTTTACGAGCAGTACTTC. This codes for CASSLVDIVAVYEQYF.

The V and J genes are TRBV7-2 and TRBJ2-3; 8 bases map to TRBD2. CDR1 is SGHTA and CDR2 is FQGNSA in the germline V gene. With V trimmed by 6 bases and J by 4 bases, 6 bases remained unmatched. This CDR3 spans 14 amino acids. The CDR3 region has the DNA TGTGCCAGCAGATTGGGCGGGGGGCCAGATACGCAGTATTTT. Translated: CASRLGGGPDTQYF.

This clonotype occurred a few times. The V and J genes are TRBV14 and TRBJ1-2; D is uncertain. This CDR3 has 15 amino acids. Looked up from germline, CDR1 is SGHDN and CDR2 is FVKESK. V was shortened by 0 bases and J by 5 bases, with 13 bases between the two germline ends. The CDR3, as DNA: TGTGCCAGCAGCCAAGATCACTCGCGGGGTTATGGCTACACCTTC. It specifies CASSQDHSRGYGYTF.

This clonotype appeared many times. The chain combines TRBV7-2 with TRBJ2-7, with 11 bases identical to TRBD1. V lost 3 bases, J lost 2 bases, and 3 bases stayed unmatched. CDR3 length equals 15 residues. Germline V gene lookup returns CDR1 SGHTA and CDR2 FQGNSA. The chain's CDR3 is CASSLGQGDPYEQYF. The DNA of the CDR3 is TGTGCCAGCAGCTTGGGACAGGGGGATCCCTACGAGCAGTACTTC.

The table lists this clonotype with many counts. The DNA of the CDR3 is TGTGCCAGCAGCTCTACAGGGGTTAAATCACCCCTCCACTTT. Translated, it gives CASSSTGVKSPLHF. The J gene is TRBJ1-6, the V gene TRBV13; TRBD1 aligns across 7 bases. Unmatched junction bases numbered 7, after V lost 4 bases and J lost 10 bases. Per the germline V gene, CDR1 is PRHDT and CDR2 is FYEKMQ (reference sequence). The CDR3 consists of 14 residues.

This clonotype was seen more than once but under ten times. The genes are TRBV3-1 and TRBJ1-1; D is unclear. V lost 1 base to trimming and J lost 3 bases, with 9 bases between them. The CDR3 has 14 residues. CDR1 is LGHDT, CDR2 YNNKEL, per germline (reference sequence). The CDR3 is CASSQVWGYTEAFF. For the CDR3, the DNA is TGTGCCAGCAGCCAAGTCTGGGGTTACACTGAAGCTTTCTTT.

In its sample, this clonotype was seen many times. The V gene is TRBV20-1, the J gene TRBJ1-2; D might be TRBD1 (6 bases). The CDR3 is 13 residues long. V shed 3 bases and J shed 6 bases, with 14 bases lying between them. The germline V gene has CDR1 DFQATT and CDR2 SNEGSKA (reference sequence). CDR3 residues: CSASLSGADGYTF. DNA for the CDR3: TGCAGTGCTAGCCTCTCGGGGGCGGATGGCTACACCTTC.

This clonotype was observed a handful of times. DNA for the CDR3: TGTGCCAGCAGCCCCGACAGGAATCAAGCTTTCTTT. As protein: CASSPDRNQAFF. J is TRBJ1-1 and V is TRBV9; weak D call: TRBD1 (6 bases). The CDR3 extends over 12 amino acids. CDR1 is SGDLS, CDR2 YYNGEE, per germline. V was trimmed by 4 bases and J by 9 bases, leaving 13 bases between them.

The CDR3 here is CASSYSNRLQPQHF. CDR3 DNA: TGTGCCAGCAGTTACTCGAACAGATTACAGCCCCAGCATTTT. The V gene is TRBV6-2 or TRBV6-3, the J gene TRBJ1-5; D gene uncertain. There are 14 residues in the CDR3. Germline V lookup: CDR1 MNHEY, CDR2 SVGEGT. Between the trimmed V and J ends, which lost 0 bases and 7 bases, there was a span of 10 bases.

Ten or more counts support this clonotype. V usage is TRBV28 and J usage is TRBJ1-5; TRBD1 is a possible D gene (6 bases). V was cut by 3 bases and J by 4 bases, with 13 bases left in between. This CDR3 has 15 amino acids. Germline CDR1 and CDR2: MDHEN and SYDVKM. CDR3 in DNA: TGTGCCAGCAGTTTCGGAGGGGGAGGGAATCAGCCCCAGCATTTT. Amino acid sequence: CASSFGGGGNQPQHF.

This clonotype was seen at least ten times. The rearrangement links TRBV29-1 to TRBJ1-1; D is ambiguous. The V end was cut by 1 base, the J end by 1 base, with 10 bases between. Germline V lookup: CDR1 SQVTM, CDR2 ANQGSEA. The CDR3 contains 14 residues. The CDR3 bases are TGCAGCGTTGAAGGCTGGAGTCGGAACACTGAAGCTTTCTTT. Translation: CSVEGWSRNTEAFF.

Remarks on this clonotype: Just one base apart from a much larger clone, this may be a read error. The V call is TRBV18, the J call TRBJ2-3, with TRBD2 matching 7 bases. The CDR3 consists of 15 residues. The V and J ends lost 2 bases and 2 bases, in that order; junction bases with no gene match: 4. Germline CDR1 is KGHSH and CDR2 is LQKENI. Written as DNA, the CDR3 is TGTGCCAGCTCACCAAGCGGGATGAACACAGATACGCAGTATTTT. Translated, it gives CASSPSGMNTDTQYF.

The sample holds a few counts of this clonotype. The gene calls are TRBV5-5 and TRBJ1-2, with 9 bases fitting TRBD1. Germline V lookup: CDR1 SGHKS, CDR2 YYEKEE (reference sequence). V lost 6 bases, J lost 6 bases, and 12 bases stayed unmatched. CDR3 length: 15 amino acids. CDR3 amino acids: CASNPDRGIRDGYTF. Here the CDR3 DNA reads TGTGCCAGCAACCCCGACAGGGGGATCCGAGATGGCTACACCTTC.

This clonotype was detected a few times. V is TRBV4-3 and J is TRBJ2-3, with D possibly TRBD1 on 5 matching bases. Germline V gene lookup returns CDR1 LGHNA and CDR2 YSLEER. The CDR3 consists of 16 residues. V was shortened by 0 bases and J by 3 bases, with 13 bases between the two germline ends. CDR3 amino acids: CASSQEGYRQTDTQYF. CDR3 sequence (DNA): TGCGCCAGCAGCCAAGAAGGATATAGACAGACAGATACGCAGTATTTT.